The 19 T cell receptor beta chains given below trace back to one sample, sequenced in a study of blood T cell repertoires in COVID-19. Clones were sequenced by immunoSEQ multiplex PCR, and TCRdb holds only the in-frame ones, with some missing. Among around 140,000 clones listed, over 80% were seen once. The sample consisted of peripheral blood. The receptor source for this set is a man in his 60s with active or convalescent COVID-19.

CDR3 amino acids: CASSLTVNTEAFF. The CDR3 nucleotides are TGTGCCAGCAGCTTGACAGTGAACACTGAAGCTTTCTTT. V usage is TRBV11-3 and J usage is TRBJ1-1; TRBD1 might be the D (5 bases). The V and J ends lost 3 bases and 0 bases respectively, with 5 bases between them. CDR1 SGHNT and CDR2 YENEEA come from the germline V gene. This CDR3 is built from 13 residues. The full variable domain, its missing parts supplied by reference TRBV11-3 and TRBJ1-1, is EAGVVQSPRYKIIEKKQPVAFWCNPISGHNTLYWYLQNLGQGPELLIRYENEEAVDDSQLPKDRFSAERLKGVDSTLKIQPAELGDSAVYLCASSLTVNTEAFFGQGTRLTVV.

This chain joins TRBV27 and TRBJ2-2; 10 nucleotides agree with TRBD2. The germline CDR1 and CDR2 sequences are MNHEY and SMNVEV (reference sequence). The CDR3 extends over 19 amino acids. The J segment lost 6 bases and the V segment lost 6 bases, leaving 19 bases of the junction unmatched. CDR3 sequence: CASRLGQVNLAGVAGELFF. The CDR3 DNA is TGTGCCAGCAGACTGGGACAGGTTAACCTAGCGGGAGTTGCCGGGGAGCTGTTTTTT.

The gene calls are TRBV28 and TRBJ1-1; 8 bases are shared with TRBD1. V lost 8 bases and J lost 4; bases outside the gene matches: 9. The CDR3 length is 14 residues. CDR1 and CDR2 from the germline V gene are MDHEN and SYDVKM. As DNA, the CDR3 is TGTGCCAGCCTCCAGGGGGCCCGGAGCACTGAAGCTTTCTTT. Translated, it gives CASLQGARSTEAFF.

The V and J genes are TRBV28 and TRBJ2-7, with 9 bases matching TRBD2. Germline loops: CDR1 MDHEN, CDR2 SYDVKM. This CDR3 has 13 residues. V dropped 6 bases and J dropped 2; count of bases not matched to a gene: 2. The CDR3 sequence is CASRLAGPYEQYF. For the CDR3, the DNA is TGTGCCAGCAGACTAGCGGGCCCCTACGAGCAGTACTTC.

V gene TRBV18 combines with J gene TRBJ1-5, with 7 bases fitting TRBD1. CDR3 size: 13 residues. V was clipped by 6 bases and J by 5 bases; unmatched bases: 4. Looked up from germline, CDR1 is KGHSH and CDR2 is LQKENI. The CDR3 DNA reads TGTGCCAGCTCGCCGGGACAGCATCAGCCCCAGCATTTT. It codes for CASSPGQHQPQHF.

This CDR3 is CASSFGTSGLFYEQYF. For the CDR3, the DNA is TGTGCCAGCAGTTTTGGGACTAGCGGGCTATTCTACGAGCAGTACTTC. The chain couples TRBV6-2 or TRBV6-3 to TRBJ2-7; 12 positions agree with TRBD2. This CDR3 has 16 residues. Germline CDR1 and CDR2: MNHEY and SVGEGT. V shed 4 bases and J 3 bases; nucleotides not matched to a gene: 7.

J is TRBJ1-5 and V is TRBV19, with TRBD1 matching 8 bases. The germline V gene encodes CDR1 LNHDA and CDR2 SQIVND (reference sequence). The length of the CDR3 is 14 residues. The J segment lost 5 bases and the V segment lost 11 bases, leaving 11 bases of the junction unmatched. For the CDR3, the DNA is TGTGCCGGTGGGGCCAGGGGGCGCGATCAGCCCCAGCATTTT. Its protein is CAGGARGRDQPQHF.

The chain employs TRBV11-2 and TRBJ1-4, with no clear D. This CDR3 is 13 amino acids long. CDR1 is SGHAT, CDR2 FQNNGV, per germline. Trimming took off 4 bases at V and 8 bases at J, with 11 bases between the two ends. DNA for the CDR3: TGTGCCAGCAGCTATCGTCAACAAGAAAAACTGTTTTTT. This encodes CASSYRQQEKLFF.

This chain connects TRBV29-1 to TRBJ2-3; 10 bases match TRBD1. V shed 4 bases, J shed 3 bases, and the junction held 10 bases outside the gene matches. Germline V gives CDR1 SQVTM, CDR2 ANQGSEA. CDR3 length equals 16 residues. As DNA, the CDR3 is TGCAGCGTTGTGAGTGTGAGACAGGGGGCGACAGATACGCAGTATTTT. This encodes CSVVSVRQGATDTQYF.

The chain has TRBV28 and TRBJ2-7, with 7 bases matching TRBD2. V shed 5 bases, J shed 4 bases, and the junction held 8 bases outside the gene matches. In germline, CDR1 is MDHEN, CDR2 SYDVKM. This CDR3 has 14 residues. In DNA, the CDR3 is TGTGCCAGCAGTCCCACTAGCGAAACATACGAGCAGTACTTC. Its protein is CASSPTSETYEQYF.

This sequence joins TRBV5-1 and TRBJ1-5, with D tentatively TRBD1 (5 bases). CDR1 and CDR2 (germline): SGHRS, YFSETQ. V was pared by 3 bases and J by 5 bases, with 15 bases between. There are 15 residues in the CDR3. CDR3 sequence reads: CASSYSSGIDQPQHF. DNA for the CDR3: TGCGCCAGCAGCTACTCATCAGGGATTGATCAGCCCCAGCATTTT.

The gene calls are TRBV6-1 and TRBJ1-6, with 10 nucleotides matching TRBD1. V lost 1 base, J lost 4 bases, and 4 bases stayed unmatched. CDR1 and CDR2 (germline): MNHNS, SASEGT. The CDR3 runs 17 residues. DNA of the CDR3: TGTGCCAGCAGTGAAGATGGACAGGGGGGATATAATTCACCCCTCCACTTT. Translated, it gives CASSEDGQGGYNSPLHF.

In nucleotides, the CDR3 is TGCGCCAGCAGCTTGGTGGGGGGAGGAGGGGAGCAGTTCTTC. This gives the protein CASSLVGGGGEQFF. The V and J genes are TRBV5-1 and TRBJ2-1, with D possibly matching TRBD2 (6 bases). This CDR3 has 14 amino acids. The germline V gene has CDR1 SGHRS and CDR2 YFSETQ. The germline V and J ends were trimmed by 0 bases and 10 bases, with 14 bases remaining between them.

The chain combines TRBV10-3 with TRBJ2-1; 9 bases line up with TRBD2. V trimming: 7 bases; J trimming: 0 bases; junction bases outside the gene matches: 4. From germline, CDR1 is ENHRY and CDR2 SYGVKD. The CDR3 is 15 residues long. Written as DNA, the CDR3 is TGTGCCATCACGGCTAGCGGGAACTCCTACAATGAGCAGTTCTTC. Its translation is CAITASGNSYNEQFF.

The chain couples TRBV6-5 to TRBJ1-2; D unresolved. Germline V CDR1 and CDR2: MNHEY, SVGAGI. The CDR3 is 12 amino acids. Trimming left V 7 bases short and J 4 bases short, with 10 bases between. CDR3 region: CASNTLPYGYTF. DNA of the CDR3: TGTGCCAGCAATACCCTACCCTATGGCTACACCTTC.

CDR3 nucleotides: TGTGCCAGCAGCGCCAGGGGGCCTGCAGATACGCAGTATTTT. It encodes CASSARGPADTQYF. V gene TRBV9 combines with J gene TRBJ2-3, with 8 bases identical to TRBD1. Trimming took 3 bases from V and 4 from J; bases not matched to a gene: 4. The CDR3 is made up of 14 amino acids. Germline V CDR1 and CDR2: SGDLS, YYNGEE.

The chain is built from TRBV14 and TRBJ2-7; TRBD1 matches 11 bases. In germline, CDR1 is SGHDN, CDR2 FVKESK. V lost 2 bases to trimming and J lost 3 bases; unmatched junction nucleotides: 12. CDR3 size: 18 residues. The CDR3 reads CASSQREGTGTGGYEQYF. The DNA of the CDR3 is TGTGCCAGCAGCCAACGAGAAGGTACCGGGACAGGGGGCTACGAGCAGTACTTC.

CDR3 sequence: CASMTEMNTEAFF. CDR3 nucleotide sequence: TGTGCCAGCATGACTGAGATGAACACTGAAGCTTTCTTT. The chain carries TRBV28 and TRBJ1-1; D gene ambiguous. In germline, CDR1 is MDHEN, CDR2 SYDVKM. CDR3 length equals 13 residues. The V gene lost 7 bases and the J gene lost 0 bases, with 9 bases spanning the gap.

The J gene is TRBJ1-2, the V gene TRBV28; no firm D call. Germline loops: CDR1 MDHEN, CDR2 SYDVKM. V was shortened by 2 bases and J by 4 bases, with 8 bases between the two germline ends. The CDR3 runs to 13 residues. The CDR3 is CASSLRVSYGYTF. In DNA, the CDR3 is TGTGCCAGCAGTTTACGGGTATCCTATGGCTACACCTTC.